A selection of T cell receptor beta chains follows, all from one sample in a study of vaccination and CD4 T cells after COVID-19. These receptors have no identified antigens. TCRdb analysed the PCR reads with MiXCR anew, one entry per CDR3 protein. The table lists around 16,000 distinct CDR3 sequences, approximately 54% of them singletons. Sequencing was carried out using CD4+ T cells from blood, cultured in vitro. The origin of the receptors is a human donor who had recovered from COVID-19. The CDR3 runs from the conserved cysteine through the conserved F or W. D genes are given only for firm matches. Clone size appears in some rows only: once, few, many, or a class for an expanded clone.

v_gene,d_gene,j_gene,abundance,CDR3aa,CDR3nt
TRBV5-1,-,TRBJ1-2,-,CASSLAPLGVSGYTF,TGCGCCAGCAGCTTGGCCCCACTTGGCGTCAGTGGCTACACCTTC
TRBV10-3,-,TRBJ1-1,-,CAIKGAGYFTEAFF,TGTGCCATCAAAGGGGCAGGGTATTTCACTGAAGCTTTCTTT
TRBV11-2,-,TRBJ1-2,-,CASSSGGGVGYTF,TGTGCCAGCAGCTCGGGGGGAGGGGTTGGCTACACCTTC
TRBV19,-,TRBJ2-3,-,CASSPAASTDTQYF,TGTGCCAGTAGTCCCGCGGCTTCGACAGATACGCAGTATTTT
TRBV7-8,TRBD1,TRBJ2-2,-,CASTLRQGANTGELFF,TGTGCCAGCACCCTAAGACAGGGGGCAAACACCGGGGAGCTGTTTTTT
TRBV6-5,-,TRBJ1-1,few,CASSSIRGNTEAFF,TGTGCCAGCAGTTCAATCAGGGGGAACACTGAAGCTTTCTTT
TRBV15,-,TRBJ2-7,-,CATSREPGAGEQYF,TGTGCCACCAGCAGGGAACCGGGGGCAGGGGAGCAGTACTTC
TRBV6-2/TRBV6-3,-,TRBJ2-7,few,CASSRQGPISYEQYF,TGTGCCAGCAGTCGCCAGGGACCAATCTCCTATGAGCAGTACTTC
TRBV20-1,TRBD2,TRBJ2-3,medium-sized,CSARGAGGRTDTQYF,TGCAGTGCTAGAGGGGCGGGAGGGAGGACAGATACGCAGTATTTT
TRBV6-1,-,TRBJ1-5,few,CASSEAGQPQHF,TGTGCCAGCAGTGAAGCGGGGCAGCCCCAGCATTTT
TRBV19,TRBD1,TRBJ1-5,-,CASSPGRDRDVQPQHF,TGTGCCAGTAGTCCCGGGCGGGACAGGGACGTTCAGCCCCAGCATTTT
TRBV20-1,-,TRBJ2-2,-,CSARDFAGELFF,TGCAGTGCTAGAGATTTCGCGGGGGAGCTGTTTTTT
TRBV19,-,TRBJ1-6,-,CASSRRALGNSPLHF,TGTGCCAGTAGTAGAAGGGCGTTGGGTAATTCACCCCTCCACTTT
TRBV12-3/TRBV12-4,-,TRBJ2-3,-,CASSRAGDTQYF,TGTGCCAGCAGTCGAGCAGGGGATACGCAGTATTTT
TRBV20-1,-,TRBJ1-1,few,CSPREGANTEAFF,TGCAGTCCTCGGGAGGGAGCGAACACTGAAGCTTTCTTT
TRBV25-1,-,TRBJ2-1,-,CASSESPEYNEQFF,TGTGCCAGCAGTGAATCCCCGGAGTACAATGAGCAGTTCTTC
TRBV20-1,-,TRBJ2-7,-,CSARAQAGPGRDAAYEQYF,TGCAGTGCTAGAGCCCAGGCGGGACCTGGACGAGATGCCGCCTACGAGCAGTACTTC
TRBV27,-,TRBJ1-4,-,CASSSHSTNEKLFF,TGTGCCAGCAGTTCACACAGCACCAATGAAAAACTGTTTTTT
TRBV6-4,TRBD2,TRBJ2-3,-,CASSDSNKERGGSYTQYF,TGTGCCAGCAGTGACTCGAATAAGGAGCGGGGGGGCTCGTATACGCAGTATTTT
TRBV6-1,TRBD2,TRBJ2-3,-,CASVTRGGGTQYF,TGTGCCAGCGTCACGCGGGGGGGGGGTACGCAGTATTTT
TRBV5-1,-,TRBJ2-5,-,CASSLGGQETQYF,TGCGCCAGCAGCTTGGGAGGACAAGAGACCCAGTACTTC
TRBV24-1,TRBD1,TRBJ2-1,few,CATSDGTGGFRYEQFF,TGTGCCACCAGTGATGGGACAGGGGGCTTTAGATATGAGCAGTTCTTC
TRBV7-8,-,TRBJ2-5,-,CASSLEFGQETQYF,TGTGCCAGCAGCTTAGAGTTCGGCCAAGAGACCCAGTACTTC
TRBV6-1,TRBD2,TRBJ2-4,-,CASRTVAGGQNIQYF,TGTGCCAGCAGGACGGTGGCGGGGGGCCAAAACATTCAGTACTTC
TRBV20-1,-,TRBJ2-1,-,CSARDLNFLSYNEQFF,TGCAGTGCTAGAGATTTGAACTTCCTCTCCTACAATGAGCAGTTCTTC
TRBV20-1,TRBD1,TRBJ1-5,few,CSASDPRGGGNQPQHF,TGCAGTGCTAGTGATCCCAGGGGGGGAGGCAATCAGCCCCAGCATTTT
TRBV6-2/TRBV6-3,TRBD1,TRBJ1-2,-,CASRYRDRKYGYTF,TGTGCCAGCAGGTACCGGGACAGGAAATATGGCTACACCTTC
TRBV20-1,TRBD2,TRBJ2-3,-,CSARELTSGSTDTQYF,TGCAGTGCTAGAGAATTGACTAGCGGGAGCACAGATACGCAGTATTTT
TRBV27,-,TRBJ2-4,-,CASSRTTQAKNIQYF,TGTGCCAGCAGTCGGACGACACAAGCCAAAAACATTCAGTACTTC
TRBV6-9,TRBD1,TRBJ1-1,-,CASSDGQGARPLYTEAFF,TGTGCCAGCAGTGACGGACAGGGGGCGCGACCCTTGTACACTGAAGCTTTCTTT
TRBV20-1,-,TRBJ1-2,-,CSAPPGGGYVYGYTF,TGCAGTGCTCCCCCGGGGGGCGGATATGTCTATGGCTACACCTTC
TRBV4-2,-,TRBJ1-2,few,CASSQDSYGYTF,TGTGCCAGCAGCCAAGACAGCTATGGCTACACCTTC
TRBV19,TRBD1,TRBJ1-1,-,CASTPVGTGAEAFF,TGTGCCAGTACCCCGGTAGGGACAGGGGCTGAAGCTTTCTTT
TRBV6-1,-,TRBJ2-3,-,CASRGTVDTQYF,TGTGCCAGCAGGGGGACGGTTGATACGCAGTATTTT
TRBV4-3,TRBD1,TRBJ2-1,-,CASSQDMRQGTNKQFF,TGCGCCAGCAGCCAAGATATGAGACAGGGTACAAATAAGCAGTTCTTC
TRBV7-9,-,TRBJ2-3,few,CASSLGAGTRRDTQYF,TGTGCCAGCAGCTTGGGGGCTGGGACCCGGAGAGATACGCAGTATTTT
TRBV7-3,TRBD1,TRBJ2-5,once,CASSSGTGRKETQYF,TGTGCCAGCAGCTCCGGGACAGGGCGAAAAGAGACCCAGTACTTC
TRBV6-2/TRBV6-3,-,TRBJ2-1,-,CASSLTSFYNEQFF,TGTGCCAGCAGCCTCACTAGCTTCTACAATGAGCAGTTCTTC
TRBV6-1,-,TRBJ2-3,-,CASRGPAMDTQYF,TGTGCCAGCAGGGGACCCGCCATGGATACGCAGTATTTT
TRBV19,TRBD1,TRBJ1-1,-,CASSILRGGTEAFF,TGTGCCAGTAGTATACTCAGGGGGGGCACTGAAGCTTTCTTT
TRBV7-9,TRBD2,TRBJ2-1,-,CASSFNGRGYNEQFF,TGTGCCAGCAGCTTCAACGGGAGGGGGTACAATGAGCAGTTCTTC
TRBV6-1,-,TRBJ2-1,-,CASSERQEGDEQFF,TGTGCCAGCAGTGAACGGCAAGAGGGGGATGAGCAGTTCTTC
TRBV7-3,-,TRBJ1-5,few,CASSSTPTDQPQHF,TGTGCCAGCAGCTCGACCCCGACGGATCAGCCCCAGCATTTT
TRBV5-6,-,TRBJ1-2,-,CASSFITGSLLYGYTF,TGTGCCAGCAGCTTTATAACTGGGTCCTTACTCTATGGCTACACCTTC
TRBV29-1,TRBD2,TRBJ2-1,-,CSVDLLAGGFDEQFF,TGCAGCGTTGACTTACTAGCGGGAGGATTCGATGAGCAGTTCTTC
TRBV5-4,TRBD2,TRBJ2-1,-,CASSLGTRSGDEQFF,TGTGCCAGCAGCCTCGGGACTAGGAGTGGGGATGAGCAGTTCTTC
TRBV5-1,TRBD2,TRBJ2-1,-,CASSLTLAGGPNEQFF,TGCGCCAGCAGCCTGACCCTAGCGGGAGGGCCCAATGAGCAGTTCTTC
TRBV20-1,-,TRBJ2-3,-,CSAIEGTTPDTQYF,TGCAGTGCTATTGAGGGAACGACTCCGGATACGCAGTATTTT
TRBV5-5,-,TRBJ2-7,once,CASSLLGGSSYEQYF,TGTGCCAGCAGCTTGCTTGGTGGGAGCTCCTACGAGCAGTACTTC
TRBV6-1,-,TRBJ1-5,-,CASRADLGLNSNQPQHF,TGTGCCAGCAGGGCCGACCTGGGGCTGAATAGCAATCAGCCCCAGCATTTT